This TCR beta chain emerged from a study of early T cells in non-severe SARS-CoV-2 infection. Individual cDNA molecules were tagged with unique molecular identifiers. MiXCR, applied by TCRdb to the 5' RACE reads, yields one record per CDR3 protein. The table shows around 30,000 distinct CDR3 sequences, with about 4% occurring only once. This clonotype came up many times. The CDR3 length is 14 residues. Trimming removed 7 bases at V and 0 bases at J, with 10 bases between. The germline V gene has CDR1 SQVTM and CDR2 ANQGSEA. The chain joins TRBV29-1 to TRBJ2-6; D tentatively reads TRBD1 or TRBD2 (5 bases each). Sample: whole blood. This TCR derives from an adult who was a healthcare worker with PCR-confirmed SARS-CoV-2 infection or an uninfected control (not recorded which). The DNA of the CDR3 is TGCAGCGCCCTGGGGGTCTCTGGGGCCAACGTCCTGACTTTC. Protein: CSALGVSGANVLTF.